Below are 28 T cell receptor beta chains sequenced from a single sample in a study of long-term antiretroviral therapy in people with HIV. At the survey level, the v3.0 immunoSEQ assay was run. The data were produced by immunoSEQ multiplex PCR, yet TCRdb's version contains in-frame clones alone and is incomplete. The repertoire holds more than 25,000 clones, around 90% seen once, with roughly 4% in the top ten. The source was unsorted PBMCs, collected 1.8 years after starting antiretroviral therapy. Source of these receptors: a woman aged 18-29 years with HIV.

The chain has TRBV6-5 and TRBJ2-7, with TRBD1 matching over 10 bases. The J segment lost 3 bases and the V segment lost 1 base, leaving 3 bases of the junction unmatched. The germline gives CDR1 MNHEY, CDR2 SVGAGI. The CDR3 covers 15 residues. CDR3 coding DNA: TGTGCCAGCAGTTACTACCGGGACAGGGGCTACGAGCAGTACTTC. Residues: CASSYYRDRGYEQYF.

V and J are TRBV28 and TRBJ2-1; D is perhaps TRBD2 (6 bases). Trimming pared 4 bases from V and 6 bases from J, leaving 13 bases between. Per germline, CDR1 MDHEN and CDR2 SYDVKM. The CDR3 has 14 residues. CDR3 DNA: TGTGCCAGCAGTTCCTCGGGAGTAGCCAATGAGCAGTTCTTC. This translates into CASSSSGVANEQFF.

The CDR3 DNA reads TGCGCCAGCAGCCAAATACCGGGACAGGGACTCTCTGGGGCCAACGTCCTGACTTTC. The encoded protein is CASSQIPGQGLSGANVLTF. This chain links TRBV4-1 with TRBJ2-6; 9 bases agree with TRBD1. The CDR3 consists of 19 residues. With V trimmed by 2 bases and J by 0 bases, 8 bases remained unmatched. CDR1 is MGHRA, CDR2 YSYEKL, per germline.

By share of the sample, this clone is medium-sized. This chain joins TRBV6-6 and TRBJ1-5; no firm D call. V lost 2 bases and J lost 3, with 5 bases in between. Per germline, CDR1 MNHNY and CDR2 SVGAGI (reference sequence). The CDR3 runs to 13 residues. CDR3 residues: CASSYGVNQPQHF. The DNA for the CDR3 is TGTGCCAGCAGTTACGGGGTCAATCAGCCCCAGCATTTT.

In this sample, this clone turned up once. The J gene is TRBJ2-2, the V gene TRBV11-1; possibly TRBD1 for D (6 bases). The CDR3 has 15 amino acids. The germline V and J ends were trimmed by 1 base and 5 bases, with 11 bases remaining between them. In germline, CDR1 is SGHAT, CDR2 FQDESV (reference sequence). CDR3 nucleotide sequence: TGTGCCAGCAGCTTAGTACACCAGGGGACCGGGGAGCTGTTTTTT. This codes for CASSLVHQGTGELFF. The complete variable domain, with remaining parts taken from reference TRBV11-1 and TRBJ2-2, reads EAEVAQSPRYKITEKSQAVAFWCDPISGHATLYWYRQILGQGPELLVQFQDESVVDDSQLPKDRFSAERLKGVDSTLKIQPAELGDSAMYLCASSLVHQGTGELFFGEGSRLTVL.

The chain employs TRBV10-3 and TRBJ1-5; 11 bases map to TRBD1. The V gene's germline CDR1 is ENHRY and CDR2 SYGVKD. Losses at the gene ends were 6 bases for V and 4 bases for J; bases not matched to a gene: 5. This CDR3 is 15 amino acids long. CDR3: CAISLDRGLNQPQHF. CDR3 sequence (DNA): TGTGCCATCAGCCTGGACAGGGGGCTTAATCAGCCCCAGCATTTT.

V usage is TRBV6-5 and J usage is TRBJ2-1; 7 bases match TRBD1. This CDR3 spans 13 amino acids. Trimming took 7 bases from V and 4 from J; bases not matched to a gene: 4. Germline V lookup: CDR1 MNHEY, CDR2 SVGAGI. The CDR3 DNA reads as TGTGCCAGCAACAGGGACAGATACAATGAGCAGTTCTTC. Translating it yields CASNRDRYNEQFF.

This chain joins TRBV11-2 and TRBJ2-1; 8 nucleotides agree with TRBD1. The CDR3 consists of 15 residues. Losses at the gene ends were 3 bases for V and 0 bases for J; bases not matched to a gene: 1. Germline V lookup: CDR1 SGHAT, CDR2 FQNNGV. The CDR3 DNA sequence: TGTGCCAGCAGCTTTGACAGGGGCTCCTACAATGAGCAGTTCTTC. Protein product: CASSFDRGSYNEQFF.

This chain links TRBV9 with TRBJ2-2; 13 bases fit TRBD2. The CDR3 covers 18 residues. Trimming took 3 bases from V and 5 from J; bases not matched to a gene: 10. CDR1 SGDLS and CDR2 YYNGEE come from the germline V gene. The CDR3 loop is CASSGAIPGLAGTGELFF. As DNA, the CDR3 is TGTGCCAGCAGCGGAGCCATTCCGGGACTAGCGGGAACCGGGGAGCTGTTTTTT. The full variable domain, with the rest looked up from reference TRBV9 and TRBJ2-2, is DSGVTQTPKHLITATGQRVTLRCSPRSGDLSVYWYQQSLDQGLQFLIQYYNGEERAKGNILERFSAQQFPDLHSELNLSSLELGDSALYFCASSGAIPGLAGTGELFFGEGSRLTVL.

V is TRBV9 and J is TRBJ2-7, with unresolved D. Trimming shortened V by 5 bases and J by 5 bases, and 17 bases separated the two germline ends. This CDR3 comprises 14 residues. Germline V gives CDR1 SGDLS, CDR2 YYNGEE. The CDR3 coding sequence is TGTGCCAGCAGTCCGACCGGGCGCATGGACGAGCAGTACTTC. This codes for CASSPTGRMDEQYF.

The chain employs TRBV9 and TRBJ1-2; the D gene is possibly TRBD1 (5 bases). Germline V CDR1 and CDR2: SGDLS, YYNGEE. CDR3 size: 15 residues. V was cut by 4 bases and J by 7 bases, with 20 bases left in between. CDR3 coding DNA: TGTGCCAGCAGCCTACTCGGGACGGAGGGTGGTGGCTACACCTTC. Encoded protein: CASSLLGTEGGGYTF.

V is TRBV4-3 and J is TRBJ2-2; 9 nucleotides line up with TRBD1. The CDR3 has 15 amino acids. V gave up 2 bases and J gave up 9 bases; unmatched junction bases: 7. Germline V lookup: CDR1 LGHNA, CDR2 YSLEER. CDR3 region: CASSQSPGQGWELFF. CDR3 nucleotide sequence: TGCGCCAGCAGCCAATCGCCGGGACAGGGATGGGAGCTGTTTTTT.

The V call is TRBV9, the J call TRBJ2-5; 8 bases fit TRBD2. The CDR3 contains 17 residues. Germline V CDR1 and CDR2: SGDLS, YYNGEE. After removal of 4 bases from V and 5 bases from J, the junction contained 16 bases not matched to a gene. Here the CDR3 reads CASSLGRTGGSSETQYF. DNA for the CDR3: TGTGCCAGCAGCCTAGGTAGGACGGGAGGGTCATCTGAGACCCAGTACTTC.

The chain employs TRBV29-1 and TRBJ1-5, with D unclear. The CDR3 is 13 residues long. Per germline, CDR1 SQVTM and CDR2 ANQGSEA. V shed 1 base and J shed 3 bases, with 7 bases lying between them. CDR3 coding DNA: TGCAGCGTTGAAGTAGGCCTCAATCAGCCCCAGCATTTT. It is translated as CSVEVGLNQPQHF.

For this clone: One end of the junction fails to match germline, which may point to a read error. The chain combines TRBV7-8 with TRBJ2-7; 7 bases are a match to TRBD1. CDR3 length: 13 amino acids. CDR1 is SGHVS and CDR2 is FQNEAQ in the germline V gene. The CDR3: CASSPDRASRSSF. CDR3 DNA: TGTGCCAGCAGCCCCGACAGGGCGTCGCGCTCGAGCTTC. The variable domain in full, with the rest retrieved from reference TRBV7-8 and TRBJ2-7, is GAGVSQSPRYKVAKRGQDVALRCDPISGHVSLFWYQQALGQGPEFLTYFQNEAQLDKSGLPSDRFFAERPEGSVSTLKIQRTQQEDSAVYLCASSPDRASRSSFGPGTRLTVT.

This clone was observed once. This chain links TRBV4-3 with TRBJ2-3; D is ambiguous. Germline assignment: CDR1 LGHNA and CDR2 YSLEER. The CDR3 spans 16 residues. The V and J ends lost 5 bases and 0 bases respectively, with 15 bases between them. The chain's CDR3 is CASSLSQGTSTDTQYF. CDR3 DNA sequence: TGCGCCAGCAGCTTATCCCAAGGTACTAGCACAGATACGCAGTATTTT.

V is TRBV19 and J is TRBJ2-5; a possible D gene is TRBD2 (5 bases). Germline V gives CDR1 LNHDA, CDR2 SQIVND (reference sequence). The CDR3 runs to 13 residues. Trimming left V 5 bases short and J 5 bases short, with 12 bases between. The chain's CDR3 is CASSPYRGETQYF. DNA of the CDR3: TGTGCCAGTAGTCCCTATAGAGGGGAGACCCAGTACTTC. Supplemented by reference TRBV19 and TRBJ2-5, the full variable domain reads DGGITQSPKYLFRKEGQNVTLSCEQNLNHDAMYWYRQDPGQGLRLIYYSQIVNDFQKGDIAEGYSVSREKKESFPLTVTSAQKNPTAFYLCASSPYRGETQYFGPGTRLLVL.

V gene TRBV19 combines with J gene TRBJ2-7; possible D gene TRBD1, 5 bases. Trimming removed 0 bases from V and 5 bases from J, with 11 bases in between. The CDR3 has 14 amino acids. The germline V gene encodes CDR1 LNHDA and CDR2 SQIVND (reference sequence). In DNA, the CDR3 is TGTGCCAGTAGTATAGAAAGGGGCAGGGACGAGCAGTACTTC. The encoded protein is CASSIERGRDEQYF.

The genes are TRBV5-1 and TRBJ2-7; 8 bases line up with TRBD1. CDR1 and CDR2 from the germline V gene are SGHRS and YFSETQ. The J segment lost 5 bases and the V segment lost 4 bases, leaving 11 bases of the junction unmatched. This CDR3 has 15 amino acids. In DNA form, the CDR3 reads TGCGCCAGCAGCCTAATGGGGACAGGCGCCCACGAGCAGTACTTC. Amino acids: CASSLMGTGAHEQYF. The whole variable domain, remainder taken from reference TRBV5-1 and TRBJ2-7, is KAGVTQTPRYLIKTRGQQVTLSCSPISGHRSVSWYQQTPGQGLQFLFEYFSETQRNKGNFPGRFSGRQFSNSRSEMNVSTLELGDSALYLCASSLMGTGAHEQYFGPGTRLTVT.

The chain joins TRBV5-4 to TRBJ2-7, with TRBD2 identical over 13 bases. Trimming cost V 4 bases and J 3 bases; bases outside gene matches: 4. This CDR3 has 15 residues. The germline CDR1 and CDR2 sequences are SGHNT and YYREEE (reference sequence). The CDR3 is CASSARLAGGYEQYF. Written as DNA, the CDR3 is TGTGCCAGCAGCGCCCGACTAGCGGGAGGCTACGAGCAGTACTTC. The whole variable domain, filled in from reference TRBV5-4 and TRBJ2-7, reads ETGVTQSPTHLIKTRGQQVTLRCSSQSGHNTVSWYQQALGQGPQFIFQYYREEENGRGNFPPRFSGLQFPNYSSELNVNALELDDSALYLCASSARLAGGYEQYFGPGTRLTVT.

The chain has TRBV6-6 and TRBJ1-1; the D is unclear. The CDR3 has 12 amino acids. Trimming removed 8 bases at V and 4 bases at J, with 11 bases between. Germline CDR1 and CDR2: MNHNY and SVGAGI (reference sequence). Here the CDR3 DNA reads TGTGCCAGCCAAACCGCGACCACTGAAGCTTTCTTT. Its protein product is CASQTATTEAFF.

This rearrangement joins TRBV7-2 to TRBJ2-5; no clear D gene. Between the trimmed V and J ends, which lost 1 base and 1 base, there was a span of 16 bases. Per the germline V gene, CDR1 is SGHTA and CDR2 is FQGNSA. This CDR3 spans 17 amino acids. The CDR3 DNA reads TGTGCCAGCAGCTTAGGCTGGCCCGCGGATTCCCAAGAGACCCAGTACTTC. Translating it yields CASSLGWPADSQETQYF.

The CDR3 sequence is CASSLDQTNTGELFF. The CDR3 DNA is TGCGCCAGCAGCTTGGATCAGACGAACACCGGGGAGCTGTTTTTT. This chain joins TRBV5-1 and TRBJ2-2, with D unclear. In germline, CDR1 is SGHRS, CDR2 YFSETQ. The CDR3 has 15 amino acids. V dropped 0 bases and J dropped 0 bases, with 6 bases sitting between them. Filled out from reference TRBV5-1 and TRBJ2-2, the complete variable domain reads KAGVTQTPRYLIKTRGQQVTLSCSPISGHRSVSWYQQTPGQGLQFLFEYFSETQRNKGNFPGRFSGRQFSNSRSEMNVSTLELGDSALYLCASSLDQTNTGELFFGEGSRLTVL.

The V call is TRBV19, the J call TRBJ1-1, with 8 positions matching TRBD1. With V trimmed by 5 bases and J by 6 bases, 5 bases remained unmatched. Per germline, CDR1 LNHDA and CDR2 SQIVND (reference sequence). This CDR3 spans 13 amino acids. The CDR3 here is CASSGDRGSEAFF. For the CDR3, the DNA is TGTGCCAGTAGTGGCGACAGGGGCTCTGAAGCTTTCTTT.

The genes are TRBV2 and TRBJ2-2; maybe TRBD1 (5 bases). Germline CDR1 is SNHLY and CDR2 is FYNNEI. Trimming shortened V by 2 bases and J by 7 bases, and 14 bases separated the two germline ends. The CDR3 runs 15 residues. The CDR3 is CASSELGQGGGELFF. The DNA for the CDR3 is TGTGCCAGCAGTGAATTGGGGCAGGGCGGCGGGGAGCTGTTTTTT. The variable domain in full, completed from reference TRBV2 and TRBJ2-2, reads EPEVTQTPSHQVTQMGQEVILRCVPISNHLYFYWYRQILGQKVEFLVSFYNNEISEKSEIFDDQFSVERPDGSNFTLKIRSTKLEDSAMYFCASSELGQGGGELFFGEGSRLTVL.

The rearrangement joins TRBV25-1 to TRBJ1-2; maybe TRBD1 (6 bases). This CDR3 spans 12 amino acids. The germline V and J ends were trimmed by 2 bases and 10 bases, with 11 bases remaining between them. CDR1 MGHDK and CDR2 SYGVNS come from the germline V gene. The CDR3, as DNA: TGTGCCAGCAGTGAACCCGCAGGGGTCTACACCTTC. Its translation: CASSEPAGVYTF.

This clone occurred once. V usage is TRBV4-1 and J usage is TRBJ1-1; D gene ambiguous. This CDR3 spans 15 amino acids. Germline lookup yields CDR1 MGHRA and CDR2 YSYEKL. Between the trimmed V and J ends, which lost 0 bases and 0 bases, there was a span of 8 bases. The CDR3 sequence is CASSQDLGVNTEAFF. The CDR3 DNA follows: TGCGCCAGCAGCCAAGATCTAGGCGTGAACACTGAAGCTTTCTTT.

The rearrangement uses TRBV29-1 and TRBJ1-3; D is ambiguous. There are 14 residues in the CDR3. CDR1 is SQVTM, CDR2 ANQGSEA, per germline. With 3 bases removed from V and 0 bases from J, the gap between germline ends came to 9 bases. The chain's CDR3 is CSVDTATSGNTIYF. The CDR3 DNA is TGCAGCGTTGATACGGCAACCTCTGGAAACACCATATATTTT.